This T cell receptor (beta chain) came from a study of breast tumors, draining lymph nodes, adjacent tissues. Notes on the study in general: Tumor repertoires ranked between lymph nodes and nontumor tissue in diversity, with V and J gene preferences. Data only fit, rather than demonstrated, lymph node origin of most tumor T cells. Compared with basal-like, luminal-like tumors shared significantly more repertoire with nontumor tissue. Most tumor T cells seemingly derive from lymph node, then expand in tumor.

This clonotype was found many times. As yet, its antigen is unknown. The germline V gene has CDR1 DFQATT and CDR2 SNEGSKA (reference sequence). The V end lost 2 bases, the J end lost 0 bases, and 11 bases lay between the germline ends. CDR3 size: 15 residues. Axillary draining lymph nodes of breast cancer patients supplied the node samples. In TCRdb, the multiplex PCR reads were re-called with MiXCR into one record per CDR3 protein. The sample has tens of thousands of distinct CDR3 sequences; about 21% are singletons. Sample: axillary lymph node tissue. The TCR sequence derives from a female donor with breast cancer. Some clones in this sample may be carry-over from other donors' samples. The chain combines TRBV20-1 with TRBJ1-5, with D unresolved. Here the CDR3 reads CSARQPTDSNQPQHF. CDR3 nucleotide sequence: TGCAGTGCTAGACAACCTACTGATAGCAATCAGCCCCAGCATTTT.